What follows describes a single TCR beta chain. What it binds is not known. This specimen belongs to a study of shared clonotypes between healthy human individuals. Whole-study context: The donors, two women and three men, were aged 18 to 49.

Germline V gene lookup returns CDR1 SGHRS and CDR2 YFSETQ. The V gene lost 2 bases and the J gene lost 1 base, with 9 bases spanning the gap. This CDR3 has 14 amino acids. The study's findings and limits: In four donors, 4.5% to 5.5% of naive CD4 clonotypes appeared in common. Clonotype sharing among donors was expected to depend on sequencing depth.

The input for sorted-subset replicate PCRs was 150 to 200 ng DNA, around 30,000 T cell genomes. Only in-frame clones appear in the TCRdb table, and some are missing; sequencing was by immunoSEQ multiplex PCR. Of roughly 650,000 clones in the sample, 97% were seen once. The sample consisted of naive CD4+ T cells sorted from blood. Documented subset: CD45RA+ positively selected. The genes are TRBV5-1 and TRBJ1-1, with D maybe TRBD1 (6 bases). The TCR originated in a woman in her thirties in good health. CDR3 protein: CASSFAGENTEAFF. CDR3 DNA: TGCGCCAGCAGCTTCGCAGGGGAGAACACTGAAGCTTTCTTT.